The 20 T cell receptor beta chains reported below all come from one sample, sequenced in a study of breast tumors, draining lymph nodes, adjacent tissues (dated by TCRdb to 2016 to 2017). Lymph node samples were obtained from the axillary draining lymph nodes of breast cancer patients. The library was made by multiplex PCR. This sample was sequenced with an Illumina HiSeq 2000. The public reads were quality trimmed at Q25 with fastp and then assembled into clones with MiXCR by TCRdb, keeping productive beta chains. Identical CDR3 proteins give one entry, which carries the most common genes and DNA. For this sample the table gives 84,000 or so distinct CDR3 sequences, of which approximately 29% were detected only once. Roughly 8.1% of the sample is held by the ten biggest clonotypes. Sequencing used axillary lymph node tissue. These receptor sequences come from a female donor with breast cancer. Some clones in this sample may be carry-over from other donors' samples.

Worth noting for this clonotype: A much larger clone lies a single base off, so this may be a read error. The V and J genes are TRBV5-8 and TRBJ2-5; TRBD1 matches 7 bases. The CDR3 totals 15 residues. The V segment lost 4 bases and the J segment 1 base; nucleotides outside the gene matches: 7. The germline V gene encodes CDR1 SGHTS and CDR2 YDEGEE. CDR3 nucleotides: TGTGCCAGCAGCCAGGGGACAGCGAGCCAAGAGACCCAGTACTTC. This gives the protein CASSQGTASQETQYF. The full variable domain, in which reference TRBV5-8 and TRBJ2-5 provide the parts outside the CDR3, is EAGVTQSPTHLIKTRGQQATLRCSPISGHTSVYWYQQALGLGLQFLLWYDEGEERNRGNFPPRFSGRQFPNYSSELNVNALELEDSALYLCASSQGTASQETQYFGPGTRLLVL.

V gene TRBV19 combines with J gene TRBJ1-1; tentative D call: TRBD1 (6 bases). Trimming removed 3 bases at V and 0 bases at J, with 11 bases between. The germline V gene encodes CDR1 LNHDA and CDR2 SQIVND (reference sequence). There are 15 residues in the CDR3. Written as DNA, the CDR3 is TGTGCCAGTAGTATCTCCTGGACAGTGAACACTGAAGCTTTCTTT. Its protein is CASSISWTVNTEAFF.

This clonotype was detected many times. The genes are TRBV2 and TRBJ2-7; TRBD1 aligns across 8 bases. With V trimmed by 6 bases and J by 5 bases, 9 bases remained unmatched. This CDR3 contains 14 residues. Germline CDR1 is SNHLY and CDR2 is FYNNEI. CDR3 DNA sequence: TGTGCCAGCAGGTCGGCACAGGGGGTCAACGAGCAGTACTTC. Translated: CASRSAQGVNEQYF.

Points on this clonotype: One end of the junction varies from germline; a read error may be responsible. V and J are TRBV9 and TRBJ2-7; tentative D call: TRBD1 (5 bases). CDR3 size: 14 residues. Germline values: CDR1 SGDLS, CDR2 YYNGEE. The CDR3 bases are TGTGCCAGCAGCGGTGGAAGGGGAATCTACGGGCAGTCCTTC. Amino acids: CASSGGRGIYGQSF.

This clonotype appeared many times. The rearrangement links TRBV15 to TRBJ2-5; D gene ambiguous. Per germline, CDR1 LNHNV and CDR2 YYDKDF (reference sequence). V was pared by 1 base and J by 0 bases, with 6 bases between. CDR3 length equals 14 residues. CDR3 sequence: CATSRGENQETQYF. CDR3 nucleotide sequence: TGTGCCACCAGCAGAGGGGAAAACCAAGAGACCCAGTACTTC.

This clonotype is medium-sized (0.01 to 0.1%) by share. This chain connects TRBV20-1 to TRBJ2-3, with D maybe TRBD2 (5 bases). Looked up from germline, CDR1 is DFQATT and CDR2 is SNEGSKA (reference sequence). CDR3 length: 12 amino acids. V gave up 6 bases and J gave up 6 bases, with 13 bases separating them. CDR3 sequence: CSAPDSGDTQYF. CDR3 bases: TGCAGTGCCCCGGACTCCGGGGATACGCAGTATTTT.

This clonotype was observed at least ten times. With a much larger clone just one base away, this may be a read error. The V and J genes are TRBV20-1 and TRBJ2-7; 9 positions agree with TRBD2. The CDR3 runs to 16 residues. Trimming cost V 0 bases and J 4 bases; bases outside gene matches: 10. Germline V lookup: CDR1 DFQATT, CDR2 SNEGSKA (reference sequence). The CDR3: CSARDPSSGTRYEQYF. The CDR3 DNA sequence: TGCAGTGCTAGAGATCCGTCTAGCGGGACGCGGTACGAGCAGTACTTC.

This clonotype was seen many times. The V and J genes are TRBV4-3 and TRBJ2-1, with 9 bases fitting TRBD2. Germline CDR1 LGHNA, CDR2 YSLEER. The CDR3 is made up of 18 amino acids. Germline trimming cut 0 bases from V and 4 bases from J; bases unmatched to any gene: 10. The CDR3 bases are TGCGCCAGCAGCCAAGATCCCGAAGGGCTAGCGGGGTACAATGAGCAGTTCTTC. This translates into CASSQDPEGLAGYNEQFF.

This clonotype showed up many times. The V call is TRBV12-3 or TRBV12-4, the J call TRBJ1-5; D perhaps matches TRBD1 (6 bases). This CDR3 has 16 amino acids. V lost 8 bases, J lost 0 bases, and 17 bases lay in between. The CDR3 reads CASAPRGLLSNQPQHF. The CDR3 bases are TGTGCCAGCGCTCCACGGGGGCTCCTTAGCAATCAGCCCCAGCATTTT.

This clonotype has ten or more counts. V usage is TRBV19 and J usage is TRBJ2-3; 7 bases agree with TRBD2. V gave up 4 bases and J gave up 6 bases; unmatched junction bases: 10. This CDR3 has 15 amino acids. The germline V gene encodes CDR1 LNHDA and CDR2 SQIVND (reference sequence). The CDR3 sequence: CASSRASGVTDTQYF. CDR3 nucleotides: TGTGCCAGTAGTAGGGCGAGCGGGGTCACCGATACGCAGTATTTT.

Comments on this clonotype: This may be a read error: a much more frequent sequence differs by one nucleotide. The chain uses TRBV20-1 and TRBJ1-1; TRBD1 might be the D (6 bases). Germline CDR1 is DFQATT and CDR2 is SNEGSKA (reference sequence). The CDR3 runs 11 residues. Between the trimmed V and J ends, which lost 3 bases and 10 bases, there was a span of 12 bases. The CDR3 DNA reads TGCAGTGCTAGTGACAGGAGAGTAGCTTTCTTT. It is translated as CSASDRRVAFF.

The chain has TRBV28 and TRBJ2-3; D remains ambiguous. The V gene's germline CDR1 is MDHEN and CDR2 SYDVKM. Trimming left V 5 bases short and J 14 bases short, with 17 bases between. The length of the CDR3 is 12 residues. The CDR3 sequence is CASSPPREDRYF. The CDR3 nucleotides are TGTGCCAGCAGTCCCCCTAGAGAGGATCGGTATTTT.

This clonotype was observed at least ten times. The chain is built from TRBV7-8 and TRBJ2-5; 8 bases map to TRBD2. Trimming took 5 bases from V and 2 from J; bases not matched to a gene: 7. The CDR3 totals 15 residues. Germline-derived CDR1 and CDR2 are SGHVS and FQNEAQ. The CDR3 sequence is CASSPGTRHQETQYF. As DNA, the CDR3 is TGTGCCAGCAGCCCCGGGACTAGGCATCAAGAGACCCAGTACTTC.

This clonotype was seen at least ten times. This chain uses TRBV5-8 with TRBJ2-3; D not certain. Germline assignment: CDR1 SGHTS and CDR2 YDEGEE. Trimming removed 2 bases from V and 6 bases from J, with 19 bases in between. This CDR3 has 16 residues. The CDR3 DNA sequence: TGTGCCAGCAGCTTTTCGAGGAATTGGGCCTCGGATACGCAGTATTTT. Protein: CASSFSRNWASDTQYF.

V is TRBV5-1 and J is TRBJ1-2; 7 nucleotides align to TRBD1. CDR1 is SGHRS, CDR2 YFSETQ, per germline. The junction had 5 bases not matched to a gene; V was cut back by 0 bases and J by 6 bases. The CDR3 runs to 14 residues. The CDR3, as DNA: TGCGCCAGCAGCTTGGGGTCGACAGGGAATGGCTACACCTTC. The encoded protein is CASSLGSTGNGYTF. Complete variable domain (other parts from reference TRBV5-1 and TRBJ1-2): KAGVTQTPRYLIKTRGQQVTLSCSPISGHRSVSWYQQTPGQGLQFLFEYFSETQRNKGNFPGRFSGRQFSNSRSEMNVSTLELGDSALYLCASSLGSTGNGYTFGSGTRLTVV.

This clonotype appeared many times. This chain connects TRBV7-2 to TRBJ1-4; 9 bases fit TRBD1. Germline assignment: CDR1 SGHTA and CDR2 FQGNSA. The junction had 7 bases not matched to a gene; V was cut back by 7 bases and J by 7 bases. The CDR3 extends over 14 amino acids. The CDR3 is CASTIKTGGEKLFF. CDR3 nucleotide sequence: TGTGCCAGCACCATAAAGACAGGGGGTGAAAAACTGTTTTTT.

This clonotype showed up many times. The V call is TRBV7-9, the J call TRBJ1-5; no firm D call. CDR1 SEHNR and CDR2 FQNEAQ come from the germline V gene (reference sequence). The CDR3 loop spans 15 amino acids. V was clipped by 5 bases and J by 1 base, with 12 bases between them. In nucleotides, the CDR3 is TGTGCCAGCAGCCTAGGGAGTTCGAGCAATCAGCCCCAGCATTTT. It translates to CASSLGSSSNQPQHF.

This chain links TRBV6-1 with TRBJ1-2; the D is unclear. Germline V gene lookup returns CDR1 MNHNS and CDR2 SASEGT. The germline V and J ends were trimmed by 5 bases and 2 bases, with 15 bases remaining between them. CDR3 size: 15 residues. Here the CDR3 reads CASSHPLAANYGYTF. Here the CDR3 DNA reads TGTGCCAGCAGTCACCCTCTGGCAGCGAACTATGGCTACACCTTC.

The chain employs TRBV7-8 and TRBJ2-1; 8 nucleotides agree with TRBD2. Looked up from germline, CDR1 is SGHVS and CDR2 is FQNEAQ. With V trimmed by 1 base and J by 3 bases, 8 bases remained unmatched. There are 17 residues in the CDR3. CDR3 sequence (DNA): TGTGCCAGCAGCTTAGAGGGGTCGAGCGGGAGCTACAATGAGCAGTTCTTC. Translation gives CASSLEGSSGSYNEQFF.

In regard to this clonotype: Germline and junction disagree at one end, which may indicate a read error. This chain uses TRBV4-2 with TRBJ1-3; D remains ambiguous. The CDR3 extends over 14 amino acids. From germline, CDR1 is LGHNA and CDR2 YNFKEQ. CDR3 amino acids: CASSQGDSGNTIYF. The CDR3 region has the DNA TGTGCCAGCAGCCAAGGTGACTCTGGGAACACCATATATTTT.